This is a list of T cell receptor beta chains from one sample in a study of graft-versus-host responses after intestinal transplantation. The data were produced by immunoSEQ multiplex PCR, yet TCRdb's version contains in-frame clones alone and is incomplete. The sample has around 10,000 clones; more than 85% are singletons. The specimen was PBMCs, collected approximately 10 weeks after transplant. The source is a human patient who received an intestinal transplant, so some T cells may come from the graft donor. CDR3s include the opening cysteine and the closing phenylalanine or tryptophan. Each record gives: CDR3 protein, CDR3 DNA, D gene, clone size, J gene, V gene. D genes are given only for firm matches. A row's size may be missing; if present it is once, few, many or a size class.

CDR3 protein: CASSQGLGQGQETQYF
CDR3 DNA: TGCGCCAGCAGCCAAGGACTGGGACAGGGACAGGAGACCCAGTACTTC
D gene: TRBD1
clone size: NA
J gene: TRBJ2-5
V gene: TRBV4-3

CDR3 protein: CASSPQGDREETQYF
CDR3 DNA: TGTGCCAGCAGCCCCCAGGGTGACAGGGAAGAGACCCAGTACTTC
D gene: TRBD1
clone size: NA
J gene: TRBJ2-5
V gene: TRBV7-6

CDR3 protein: CASSLRGLAGGPHNEQFF
CDR3 DNA: TGTGCCAGCAGTTTACGGGGACTAGCGGGAGGGCCTCACAATGAGCAGTTCTTC
D gene: TRBD2
clone size: NA
J gene: TRBJ2-1
V gene: TRBV27

CDR3 protein: CASSLSGTVYEQYF
CDR3 DNA: TGTGCCAGCAGTCTGTCCGGGACAGTCTACGAGCAGTACTTC
D gene: TRBD1
clone size: NA
J gene: TRBJ2-7
V gene: TRBV6-5

CDR3 protein: CASSWTVNYGYTF
CDR3 DNA: TGTGCCAGCAGTTGGACAGTTAACTATGGCTACACCTTC
D gene: NA
clone size: NA
J gene: TRBJ1-2
V gene: TRBV28

CDR3 protein: CASSLAVAEQYF
CDR3 DNA: TGTGCCAGCAGCTTGGCGGTAGCCGAGCAGTACTTC
D gene: NA
clone size: NA
J gene: TRBJ2-7
V gene: TRBV5-6

CDR3 protein: CASSLNPGTAYEQYF
CDR3 DNA: TGTGCCAGCAGTTTAAACCCGGGGACAGCCTACGAGCAGTACTTC
D gene: TRBD1
clone size: NA
J gene: TRBJ2-7
V gene: TRBV28

CDR3 protein: CASSATPSTDTQYF
CDR3 DNA: TGTGCCAGCAGTGCGACTCCTAGCACAGATACGCAGTATTTT
D gene: NA
clone size: NA
J gene: TRBJ2-3
V gene: TRBV2

CDR3 protein: CASSQSANTEAFF
CDR3 DNA: TGTGCCAGCAGCCAAAGCGCGAACACTGAAGCTTTCTTT
D gene: NA
clone size: NA
J gene: TRBJ1-1
V gene: TRBV4-2

CDR3 protein: CASSASGSSYNEQFF
CDR3 DNA: TGTGCCAGCAGCGCCAGCGGGAGCTCCTACAATGAGCAGTTCTTC
D gene: TRBD2
clone size: NA
J gene: TRBJ2-1
V gene: TRBV9

CDR3 protein: CSVPGGAGGYTF
CDR3 DNA: TGCAGCGTCCCCGGCGGGGCCGGTGGCTACACCTTC
D gene: NA
clone size: NA
J gene: TRBJ1-2
V gene: TRBV29-1

CDR3 protein: CASSPWTSGSYEQYF
CDR3 DNA: TGCGCCAGCAGCCCTTGGACTAGCGGGAGTTACGAGCAGTACTTC
D gene: TRBD2
clone size: once
J gene: TRBJ2-7
V gene: TRBV4-1

CDR3 protein: CASSYPRQGAKRNEQFF
CDR3 DNA: TGTGCCAGCAGCTACCCTCGCCAGGGGGCGAAAAGGAATGAGCAGTTCTTC
D gene: TRBD1
clone size: NA
J gene: TRBJ2-1
V gene: TRBV5-4

CDR3 protein: CASSDSWQGNTIYF
CDR3 DNA: TGTGCCAGCTCGGACAGCTGGCAGGGAAACACCATATATTTT
D gene: NA
clone size: NA
J gene: TRBJ1-3
V gene: TRBV18

CDR3 protein: CASSLNLVGTDTQYF
CDR3 DNA: TGTGCCAGCAGTTTAAATCTCGTAGGCACAGATACGCAGTATTTT
D gene: NA
clone size: NA
J gene: TRBJ2-3
V gene: TRBV27

CDR3 protein: CASSLAGSETQYF
CDR3 DNA: TGTGCCAGCAGCTTGGCCGGGTCAGAGACCCAGTACTTC
D gene: NA
clone size: once
J gene: TRBJ2-5
V gene: TRBV11-2

CDR3 protein: CASSFPLGFLFF
CDR3 DNA: TGTGCCAGCAGCTTTCCGCTCGGGTTTCTGTTTTTT
D gene: NA
clone size: NA
J gene: TRBJ1-4
V gene: TRBV7-9

CDR3 protein: CASSLPEQYF
CDR3 DNA: TGTGCCAGCAGTTTACCCGAGCAGTACTTC
D gene: NA
clone size: NA
J gene: TRBJ2-7
V gene: TRBV27

CDR3 protein: CASSLLDRRVLRTDTQYF
CDR3 DNA: TGTGCCAGCAGTTTACTGGACAGGAGGGTCTTACGCACAGATACGCAGTATTTT
D gene: NA
clone size: NA
J gene: TRBJ2-3
V gene: TRBV27

CDR3 protein: CASSFGGSYEQYF
CDR3 DNA: TGCGCCAGCAGCTTCGGGGGTTCCTACGAGCAGTACTTC
D gene: NA
clone size: NA
J gene: TRBJ2-7
V gene: TRBV5-1

CDR3 protein: CASSSREETDTQYF
CDR3 DNA: TGTGCCAGCAGCTCACGTGAAGAGACAGATACGCAGTATTTT
D gene: NA
clone size: NA
J gene: TRBJ2-3
V gene: TRBV7-3

CDR3 protein: CASSSGGLAGTYEQYF
CDR3 DNA: TGCGCCAGCAGCTCGGGGGGTCTAGCGGGGACCTACGAGCAGTACTTC
D gene: TRBD2
clone size: NA
J gene: TRBJ2-7
V gene: TRBV5-1

CDR3 protein: CATRGSSGTANQPQHF
CDR3 DNA: TGTGCCACCAGGGGCTCCTCCGGGACAGCAAATCAGCCCCAGCATTTT
D gene: TRBD1
clone size: NA
J gene: TRBJ1-5
V gene: TRBV19

CDR3 protein: CASSDLRNTEAFF
CDR3 DNA: TGTGCCAGCAGTGACTTACGGAACACTGAAGCTTTCTTT
D gene: NA
clone size: NA
J gene: TRBJ1-1
V gene: TRBV2

CDR3 protein: CASSLGLSQPQHF
CDR3 DNA: TGTGCCAGCAGCTTGGGTTTAAGTCAGCCCCAGCATTTT
D gene: NA
clone size: NA
J gene: TRBJ1-5
V gene: TRBV5-6

CDR3 protein: CESGFPYNEQFF
CDR3 DNA: TGTGAGTCCGGATTCCCCTACAATGAGCAGTTCTTC
D gene: NA
clone size: NA
J gene: TRBJ2-1
V gene: TRBV18

CDR3 protein: CASSLALAHNEQFF
CDR3 DNA: TGTGCCAGCAGTCTAGCTCTAGCGCACAATGAGCAGTTCTTC
D gene: NA
clone size: NA
J gene: TRBJ2-1
V gene: TRBV27

CDR3 protein: CASSFRTANTEAFF
CDR3 DNA: TGTGCCAGCAGTTTCAGGACAGCGAACACTGAAGCTTTCTTT
D gene: NA
clone size: NA
J gene: TRBJ1-1
V gene: TRBV28

CDR3 protein: CASRQGTEAFF
CDR3 DNA: TGCGCCAGCAGACAGGGCACTGAAGCTTTCTTT
D gene: NA
clone size: NA
J gene: TRBJ1-1
V gene: TRBV5-1

CDR3 protein: CSVRKEGNTEAFF
CDR3 DNA: TGCAGCGTTCGGAAGGAGGGGAACACTGAAGCTTTCTTT
D gene: NA
clone size: NA
J gene: TRBJ1-1
V gene: TRBV29-1

CDR3 protein: CSVEVLRLPEQFF
CDR3 DNA: TGCAGCGTTGAAGTTCTCAGGTTACCTGAGCAGTTCTTC
D gene: NA
clone size: NA
J gene: TRBJ2-1
V gene: TRBV29-1

CDR3 protein: CASSPPDVQETQYF
CDR3 DNA: TGTGCCAGCTCACCACCGGACGTACAAGAGACCCAGTACTTC
D gene: NA
clone size: NA
J gene: TRBJ2-5
V gene: TRBV18

CDR3 protein: CASSPAGGSEQYF
CDR3 DNA: TGTGCCAGCAGCCCCGCCGGGGGGTCCGAGCAGTACTTC
D gene: TRBD2
clone size: NA
J gene: TRBJ2-7
V gene: TRBV7-6

CDR3 protein: CAWSRTSPYEQYF
CDR3 DNA: TGTGCCTGGTCTCGGACTAGCCCCTACGAGCAGTACTTC
D gene: TRBD2
clone size: NA
J gene: TRBJ2-7
V gene: TRBV30

CDR3 protein: CASSQAPYSFDEQFF
CDR3 DNA: TGTGCCAGCAGCCAAGCCCCGTATAGCTTCGATGAGCAGTTCTTC
D gene: NA
clone size: NA
J gene: TRBJ2-1
V gene: TRBV14

CDR3 protein: CASSSSTEQYF
CDR3 DNA: TGTGCCAGCAGCTCTTCTACCGAGCAGTACTTC
D gene: NA
clone size: NA
J gene: TRBJ2-7
V gene: TRBV6-5